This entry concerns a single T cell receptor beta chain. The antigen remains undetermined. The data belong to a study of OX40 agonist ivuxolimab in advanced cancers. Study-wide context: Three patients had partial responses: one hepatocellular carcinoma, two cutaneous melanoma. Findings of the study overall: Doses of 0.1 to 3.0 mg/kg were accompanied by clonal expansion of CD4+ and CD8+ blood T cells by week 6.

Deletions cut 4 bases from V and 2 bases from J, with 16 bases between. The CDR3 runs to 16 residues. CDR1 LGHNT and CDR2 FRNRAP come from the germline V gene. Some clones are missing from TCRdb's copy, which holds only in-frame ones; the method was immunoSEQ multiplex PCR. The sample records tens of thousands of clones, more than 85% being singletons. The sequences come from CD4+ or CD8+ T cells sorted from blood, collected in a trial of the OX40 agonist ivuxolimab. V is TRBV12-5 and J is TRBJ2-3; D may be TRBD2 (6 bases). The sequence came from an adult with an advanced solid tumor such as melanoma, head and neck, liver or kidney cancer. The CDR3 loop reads CASGYGAGRFTDTQYF. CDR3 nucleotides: TGTGCTAGTGGTTATGGAGCGGGCAGATTCACAGATACGCAGTATTTT.